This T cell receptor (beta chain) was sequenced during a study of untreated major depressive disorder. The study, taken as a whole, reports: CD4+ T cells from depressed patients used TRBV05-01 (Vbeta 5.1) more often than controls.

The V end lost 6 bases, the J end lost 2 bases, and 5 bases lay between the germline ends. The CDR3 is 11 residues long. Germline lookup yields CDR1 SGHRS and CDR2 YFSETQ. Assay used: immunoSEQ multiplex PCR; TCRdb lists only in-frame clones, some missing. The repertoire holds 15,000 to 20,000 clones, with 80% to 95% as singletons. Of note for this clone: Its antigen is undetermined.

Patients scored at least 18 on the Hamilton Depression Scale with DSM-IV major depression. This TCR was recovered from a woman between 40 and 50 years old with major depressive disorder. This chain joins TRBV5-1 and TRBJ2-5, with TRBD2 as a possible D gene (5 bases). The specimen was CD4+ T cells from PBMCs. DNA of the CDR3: TGCGCCAGCAAGCGGCAAGAGACCCAGTACTTC. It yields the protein CASKRQETQYF. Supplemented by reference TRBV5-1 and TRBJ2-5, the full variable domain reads KAGVTQTPRYLIKTRGQQVTLSCSPISGHRSVSWYQQTPGQGLQFLFEYFSETQRNKGNFPGRFSGRQFSNSRSEMNVSTLELGDSALYLCASKRQETQYFGPGTRLLVL.